This TCR beta chain appears in the sequencing data of a study of cytotoxic CD8 clonotypes in ibrutinib-treated CLL. Overall study context: After median roughly 70 months, around 14 stayed in remission, about 12 progressed; responses roughly 25 partial, 2 complete. Study-level findings and limits: Sampling time points were not equivalent between sustained-remission and progressing patients.

This clone was seen only once. The antigen remains unidentified. TCRdb's copy holds only in-frame clones and misses some; the assay was immunoSEQ multiplex PCR. The sample consists of 150,000 or so clones, around 85% of them appearing once. V lost 3 bases, J lost 0 bases, and 9 bases lay in between. Germline V gives CDR1 LNHDA, CDR2 SQIVND (reference sequence). The CDR3 has 14 amino acids. Sequences were derived from PBMCs, sampled after 24 months of ibrutinib treatment. The V call is TRBV19, the J call TRBJ2-7; D uncertain. This TCR was sampled from a human donor with chronic lymphocytic leukemia. DNA for the CDR3: TGTGCCAGTAGTATTCTCAGCGACTCCTACGAGCAGTACTTC. As protein: CASSILSDSYEQYF.